The clone carrying this T cell receptor beta chain was picked up a small number of times. The antigen is not known. Germline V lookup: CDR1 ENHRY, CDR2 SYGVKD. This CDR3 comprises 16 residues. The V end lost 3 bases, the J end lost 2 bases, and 15 bases lay between the germline ends. This entry comes from a study of response to subunit inactivated influenza vaccine. Each CDR3 protein gets one entry after TCRdb re-called the RT-PCR reads with MiXCR. The table has approximately 500,000 distinct CDR3 sequences, around 13% seen once. General study results and limits: Few additional T cells are recruited per seasonal influenza vaccination, authors suggested.

The rearrangement joins TRBV10-3 to TRBJ2-3; unclear D gene. The sample was PBMCs from blood, taken roughly 46 days after vaccination. This clonotype was sampled from a man over 45 who received an inactivated influenza vaccine. The CDR3 reads CAISDNIGSSTDTQYF. As DNA, the CDR3 is TGTGCCATCAGTGATAATATTGGTAGCTCCACAGATACGCAGTATTTT.